These 13 T cell receptor beta chains share one sample of origin, sequenced in a study of radiotherapy plus CTLA-4 blockade in lung cancer. Assay used: immunoSEQ multiplex PCR; TCRdb lists only in-frame clones, some missing. The table includes tens of thousands of clones, roughly 83% detected once. This sample comprised peripheral blood, obtained from a patient treated with radiotherapy plus ipilimumab. The receptors come from a human donor with non-small cell lung cancer who had a complete response to radiotherapy plus ipilimumab.

The chain combines TRBV5-4 with TRBJ1-2, with 7 bases identical to TRBD1. The CDR3 is 14 residues long. V shed 4 bases and J 2 bases; nucleotides not matched to a gene: 5. Germline V lookup: CDR1 SGHNT, CDR2 YYREEE (reference sequence). The CDR3 nucleotides read TGTGCCAGCAGCCAACAGGGGTTAAACTATGGCTACACCTTC. Translating it yields CASSQQGLNYGYTF.

The chain uses TRBV7-8 and TRBJ2-7; 7 bases fit TRBD2. This CDR3 has 15 amino acids. V shed 1 base, J shed 4 bases, and the junction held 7 bases outside the gene matches. Germline V gene data show CDR1 as SGHVS and CDR2 as FQNEAQ. For the CDR3, the DNA is TGTGCCAGCAGCTTAGGGTGGTGGGAGGGGTACGAGCAGTACGTC. This encodes CASSLGWWEGYEQYV.

The V gene is TRBV9, the J gene TRBJ2-3, with 15 bases that match TRBD2. Germline lookup yields CDR1 SGDLS and CDR2 YYNGEE. The V gene end was trimmed by 4 bases and the J gene end by 3 bases; junction bases not matched to a gene: 12. The CDR3 contains 19 residues. The CDR3 region is CASSPLKGLAGGETDTQYF. Written as DNA, the CDR3 is TGTGCCAGCAGCCCCTTAAAGGGACTAGCGGGAGGCGAGACAGATACGCAGTATTTT.

This clone appeared a few times. This chain links TRBV9 with TRBJ1-1; TRBD1 matches at 9 bases. There are 14 residues in the CDR3. Germline-derived CDR1 and CDR2 are SGDLS and YYNGEE. The junction had 9 bases not matched to a gene; V was cut back by 3 bases and J by 9 bases. The CDR3 DNA follows: TGTGCCAGCAGCGAAGGGACAGGGTTTGGCCAAGCTTTCTTT. It encodes CASSEGTGFGQAFF.

This clone was counted between two and nine times. V is TRBV2 and J is TRBJ1-6; possible D gene TRBD1, 6 bases. The germline gives CDR1 SNHLY, CDR2 FYNNEI. Trimming took 6 bases from V and 6 from J, leaving 15 bases between them. This CDR3 spans 15 amino acids. In DNA form, the CDR3 reads TGTGCCAGCAGCCCCACTGCACAGGGTAATTCACCCCTCCACTTT. Amino acids: CASSPTAQGNSPLHF.

The genes are TRBV7-2 and TRBJ1-1, with D possibly being TRBD1 (6 bases). The germline V gene has CDR1 SGHTA and CDR2 FQGNSA. The CDR3 sequence is 14 residues long. The germline V and J ends were trimmed by 4 bases and 4 bases, with 13 bases remaining between them. In DNA, the CDR3 is TGTGCCAGCAGCTCCGGGGAGGGGGGCACTGAAGCTTTCTTT. Residues: CASSSGEGGTEAFF.

The rearrangement joins TRBV2 to TRBJ2-5; D perhaps matches TRBD2 (6 bases). V lost 4 bases and J 3 bases, leaving 6 bases between the germline ends. Germline-derived CDR1 and CDR2 are SNHLY and FYNNEI. The CDR3 length is 12 residues. Here the CDR3 reads CASSAGEETQYF. For the CDR3, the DNA is TGTGCCAGCAGTGCGGGGGAAGAGACCCAGTACTTC.

The CDR3 region has the DNA TGTGCCAGCAGCTTAGGCGGTAGCGGGAGGGCCAAGTTCTTC. Encoded protein: CASSLGGSGRAKFF. This sequence joins TRBV7-2 and TRBJ2-1, with 11 bases aligning to TRBD2. CDR1 SGHTA and CDR2 FQGNSA come from the germline V gene. The ends lost 1 base at V and 14 bases at J; junction bases unmatched: 7. The CDR3 is 14 amino acids.

The chain carries TRBV7-9 and TRBJ2-7; no firm D call. This CDR3 is 14 amino acids long. CDR1 and CDR2 (germline): SEHNR, FQNEAQ (reference sequence). The V end was cut by 5 bases, the J end by 1 base, with 12 bases between. DNA of the CDR3: TGTGCCAGCAGCCCTACTCTCGCTTCCTACGAGCAGTACTTC. Amino acid sequence: CASSPTLASYEQYF.

This sequence joins TRBV5-1 and TRBJ2-1; 8 nucleotides align to TRBD1. V was clipped by 4 bases and J by 5 bases; unmatched bases: 8. The length of the CDR3 is 15 residues. In germline, CDR1 is SGHRS, CDR2 YFSETQ. CDR3 protein: CASSGQGMSNNEQFF. The CDR3 nucleotides read TGCGCCAGCAGCGGACAGGGCATGTCCAACAATGAGCAGTTCTTC.

In the case of this clone: An end of the junction differs from the germline gene, which may be a read error. The V call is TRBV7-7, the J call TRBJ2-5; a possible D gene is TRBD2 (5 bases). Germline CDR1 is SSHAT and CDR2 is FNYEAQ (reference sequence). The CDR3 spans 14 residues. The CDR3 coding sequence is TGTGCTAGCAGCTCTGGACCGGGAACGGAGACCCAGTACTTC. Translation gives CASSSGPGTETQYF.

This clone was detected only a few times. The V and J genes are TRBV10-3 and TRBJ1-2; no firm D call. Looked up from germline, CDR1 is ENHRY and CDR2 is SYGVKD. The V and J ends lost 2 bases and 4 bases respectively, with 20 bases between them. The CDR3 covers 17 residues. CDR3 sequence (DNA): TGTGCCATCAGTGAGAAAAGGAGGGTAGTGTCCATCTATGGCTACACCTTC. It encodes CAISEKRRVVSIYGYTF.

The sample holds one count of this clone. This chain joins TRBV30 and TRBJ2-7; a weak D match, TRBD1 (6 bases). CDR1 is GTSNPN, CDR2 SVGIG, per germline (reference sequence). V was cut by 5 bases and J by 1 base, with 33 bases left in between. The CDR3 contains 20 residues. The CDR3 protein is CAWQWGSGQGRWGRSYEQYF. CDR3 DNA: TGTGCCTGGCAGTGGGGGAGTGGGCAGGGGAGATGGGGGAGATCCTACGAGCAGTACTTC.